This paragraph reports one T cell receptor (beta chain). The data stem from a study of blood T cell repertoires in COVID-19. Background on the study: The United States, Italy and Spain supplied acute and convalescent COVID-19 samples. Sample material is recorded as cDNA or gDNA derived from T cells, B-cell-depleted T cells, or PBMCs.

In the original workflow: Amplification from reference gene primers served as the basis for estimated nucleated cell counts. Sequenced by immunoSEQ multiplex PCR; TCRdb stores in-frame clones only, minus some. The V and J calls and clone size are taken from that table; D and trimming were inferred from the DNA. Of more than 300,000 clones in the sample, roughly 86% were seen once. Seattle-derived patients entered the study during active infection and were followed longitudinally. Trimming removed 3 bases at V and 0 bases at J, with 6 bases between. The CDR3 extends over 15 amino acids. The germline CDR1 and CDR2 sequences are SNHLY and FYNNEI.

Sequencing was done on a sample of peripheral blood. The receptor comes from a woman aged 70-85 years with COVID-19, enrolled during active disease. The chain combines TRBV2 with TRBJ1-6; D unclear. In DNA form, the CDR3 reads TGTGCCAGCAGTGACCACAGCTCCTATAATTCACCCCTCCACTTT. Protein product: CASSDHSSYNSPLHF. The full variable domain, its missing parts supplied by reference TRBV2 and TRBJ1-6, is EPEVTQTPSHQVTQMGQEVILRCVPISNHLYFYWYRQILGQKVEFLVSFYNNEISEKSEIFDDQFSVERPDGSNFTLKIRSTKLEDSAMYFCASSDHSSYNSPLHFGNGTRLTVT.